Included here is one T cell receptor beta chain sequence, with context. Its antigen is as yet unknown. The record originates from a study of cytomegalovirus exposure and HLA in healthy donors. V shed 8 bases and J shed 7 bases, with 20 bases lying between them. The germline gives CDR1 SNHLY, CDR2 FYNNEI. The CDR3 has 14 amino acids. Findings and limits, study-wide: Later on, an analysis tied around 17,000 TCR beta sequences to HLA alleles at 0.05 false discovery rate.

The PCR had 60 Vbeta and 13 Jbeta primers. Under the authors' procedure: Unique TCR beta chains numbered 60 million to 100 million in a later analysis, with about 11 million shared. The method was immunoSEQ multiplex PCR; TCRdb's version includes in-frame clones alone and lacks a portion of them. V, J and clone size are taken as reported in that table, and D and trimming were inferred from the DNA itself. Of more than 110,000 clones listed, 70% to 80% are singletons. The TCR was taken from a man younger than 35 in good health and CMV-seronegative. Sequenced material: PBMCs. The chain links TRBV2 to TRBJ1-1; a possible D gene is TRBD1 (6 bases). The CDR3 nucleotides are TGTGCCAGCGCCCGCACTACAGGGTCGAGTGAAGCTTTCTTT. It codes for CASARTTGSSEAFF.